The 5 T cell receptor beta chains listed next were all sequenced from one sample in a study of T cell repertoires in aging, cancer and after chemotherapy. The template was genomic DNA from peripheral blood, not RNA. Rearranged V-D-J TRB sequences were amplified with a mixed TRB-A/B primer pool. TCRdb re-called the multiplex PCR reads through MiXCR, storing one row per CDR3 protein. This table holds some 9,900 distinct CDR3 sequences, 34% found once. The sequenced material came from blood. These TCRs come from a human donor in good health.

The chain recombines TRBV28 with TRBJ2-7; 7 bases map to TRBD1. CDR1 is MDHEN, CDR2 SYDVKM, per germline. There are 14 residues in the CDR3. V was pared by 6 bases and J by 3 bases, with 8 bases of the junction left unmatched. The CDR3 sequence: CASSPPGQFYEQYV. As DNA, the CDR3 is TGTGCCAGCAGCCCCCCGGGACAGTTCTACGAGCAGTACGTC.

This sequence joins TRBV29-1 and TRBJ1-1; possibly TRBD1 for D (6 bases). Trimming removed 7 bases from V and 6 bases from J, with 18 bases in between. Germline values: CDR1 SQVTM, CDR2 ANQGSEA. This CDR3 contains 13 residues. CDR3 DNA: TGCAGCGCCGGGATGGGGGCGGTCGCTGAAGCTTTCTTT. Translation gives CSAGMGAVAEAFF.

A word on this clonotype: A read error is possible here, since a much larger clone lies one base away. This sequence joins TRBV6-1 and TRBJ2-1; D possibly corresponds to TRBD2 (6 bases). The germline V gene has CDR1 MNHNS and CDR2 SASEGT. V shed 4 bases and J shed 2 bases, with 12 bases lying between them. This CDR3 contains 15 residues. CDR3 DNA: TGTGCCAGCAGTGCCGGGGGAGCGACCTACAATGAGCAGTTCTTC. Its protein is CASSAGGATYNEQFF.

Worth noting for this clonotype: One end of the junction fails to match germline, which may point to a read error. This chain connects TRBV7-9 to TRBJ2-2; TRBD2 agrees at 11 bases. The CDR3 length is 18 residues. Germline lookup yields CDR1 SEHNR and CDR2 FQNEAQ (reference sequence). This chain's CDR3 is CASSLGASGGLNTGEVFF. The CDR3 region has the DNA TGTGCCAGCAGCTTGGGGGCTAGCGGGGGGCTGAACACCGGGGAGGTGTTTTTT.

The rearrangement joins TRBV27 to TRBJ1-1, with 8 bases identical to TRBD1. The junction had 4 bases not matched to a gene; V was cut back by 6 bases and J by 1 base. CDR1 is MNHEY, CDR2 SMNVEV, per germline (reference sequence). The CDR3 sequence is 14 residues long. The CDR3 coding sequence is TGTGCCAGCAGCAGGACAGGGCGGAACACTGAAGCTTTCTTT. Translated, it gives CASSRTGRNTEAFF.